This TCR beta chain appears in the sequencing data of a study of blood T cell repertoires in COVID-19. Whole-study context: Some COVID-19 samples were acute and others convalescent; all came from the United States, Italy and Spain. PBMCs, B-cell-depleted T cells, or T cells provided the cDNA or gDNA that made up the material.

This CDR3 contains 19 residues. Original processing methods: Counts of nucleated cells, estimated from reference gene primer amplification, were obtained. Profiling relied on immunoSEQ multiplex PCR, and the TCRdb table lists in-frame clones only, not all of them. V and J calls and clone size are copied from that table; D and trimming were computed from the DNA. The repertoire consists of 90,000 to 130,000 clones, with around 89% occurring once and the leading ten covering 3% to 4%. The source material was peripheral blood. This receptor was obtained from a woman between 50 and 59 years old with acute or convalescent COVID-19. The chain carries TRBV21-1 and TRBJ2-5; the D call in the table, TRBD1, was not verified against the DNA. TRBV21-1 is a pseudogene segment. In nucleotides, the CDR3 is TGTGCCAGCAGCAAAGGGAAGGGCCGGACAGGGGTGATGCAAGAGACCCAGTACTTC. This encodes CASSKGKGRTGVMQETQYF.